Sequencing of this T cell receptor beta chain was carried out in a study of breast tumors, draining lymph nodes, adjacent tissues (dated by TCRdb to about 2016). The study in broad terms: The study compared TCR beta repertoires across tumor, adjacent nontumor tissue and axillary lymph nodes from breast cancer patients. In human breast cancer, the study set out to evaluate how tumor, surrounding tissue and draining lymph node repertoires relate to one another and whether T cells may move between these sites. Summary of the overall study and its limitations: A scenario in which most tumor T cells derive from the lymph node and then expand within tumor tissue was judged to be consistent with the data. The study presented the conclusion that tumor T cells originate in lymph nodes as consistent with a hypothesis, not as something directly demonstrated. In luminal-like breast cancer, tumor and nontumor tissue repertoires resembled each other significantly more than in basal-like breast cancer. Tumor T-cell repertoires showed less diversity than lymph node repertoires and more diversity than nontumor tissue repertoires, and tumor T-cell repertoires showed preferential V and J gene usage.

The lymph node samples were taken from the axillary draining lymph nodes of breast cancer patients. The germline V gene encodes CDR1 SGHVS and CDR2 FQNEAQ. Its CDR3 holds 13 amino acids, cysteine through phenylalanine. Only the CDR3 region is kept as DNA, spanning 39 bases read in frame from base 1. V is pruned by 5 bases and J by 6 bases, leaving 7 bases of the junction without a gene match. The sample was run on an Illumina HiSeq 2000. TCR beta chain libraries were generated through multiplex PCR amplification. High-throughput sequencing was used to analyze the amplified TCR beta chain products. TCRdb redid the processing of the public reads, applying fastp at Q25 and MiXCR, and retained in-frame beta chains. For every CDR3 protein sequence, its rows merge into one entry that carries the most common genes and DNA. The sample data list over 250,000 distinct CDR3 sequences, and around 30% of these were observed just once. The ten largest clonotypes hold roughly 1.2% of the sample.

This clonotype was seen repeatedly, ten times or more. The specificity of this receptor is unknown. Qualities for individual bases were not recorded, and no much larger clone is one base off. This clonotype was sampled from a female donor with breast cancer. Some clones in this sample may be carry-over from other donors' samples. The rearranged segments are TRBV7-8 and TRBJ2-7; TRBD1 lines up with 7 middle nucleotides. The material sequenced was axillary lymph node tissue. The DNA sequence is as follows: TGTGCCAGCAGCCTACATACAGGGGCCGAGCAGTACTTC. This gives the protein CASSLHTGAEQYF.